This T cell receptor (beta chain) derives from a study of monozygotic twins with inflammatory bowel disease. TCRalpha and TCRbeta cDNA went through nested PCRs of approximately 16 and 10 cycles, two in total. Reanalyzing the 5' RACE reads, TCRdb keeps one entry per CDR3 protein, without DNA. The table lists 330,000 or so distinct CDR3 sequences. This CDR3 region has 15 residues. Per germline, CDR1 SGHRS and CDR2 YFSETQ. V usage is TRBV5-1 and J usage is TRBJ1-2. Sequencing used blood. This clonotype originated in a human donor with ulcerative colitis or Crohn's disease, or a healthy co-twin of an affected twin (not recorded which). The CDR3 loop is CASSPQANLNYGYTF.